The source of this TCR beta chain is a study of blood T cell repertoires in COVID-19. Across the whole study: The samples span acute and convalescent COVID-19 from the United States, Italy and Spain. T cells, B-cell-depleted T cells, or PBMCs supplied cDNA or gDNA.

The germline V gene has CDR1 LGHNA and CDR2 YNFKEQ. This CDR3 has 20 residues. The V segment lost 0 bases and the J segment 2 bases; nucleotides outside the gene matches: 11. Per the authors' pipeline: Amplifying reference gene primers gave estimates of nucleated cell counts. Profiled with immunoSEQ multiplex PCR; TCRdb holds only in-frame clones, not every one. V, J and clone size derive from that table, while D and trimming were established from the DNA sequence. Here the sample spans about 210,000 clones, approximately 78% being singletons. Seattle-derived patients entered the study during active infection and were followed longitudinally. This clone was observed a few times.

Material: peripheral blood. This chain connects TRBV4-2 to TRBJ2-7; 15 nucleotides agree with TRBD2. The sequence derives from a woman in her sixties or seventies with COVID-19, enrolled during active disease. CDR3 DNA: TGTGCCAGCAGCCAAGATAGGACTAGCGGGAGGGTCGGGGGCCCCTACGAGCAGTACTTC. Translating gives CASSQDRTSGRVGGPYEQYF.